The present entry profiles one T cell receptor (beta chain) with its context. Its target is not known. The data derive from a study of vaccination effects on CD4 cells after COVID-19. Study-wide background: All participants had two doses of either the BNT162b2 or mRNA-1273 vaccine.

The ViraFEST assay expanded antigen-specific CD4+ T cells with viral peptide pools before sequencing. Cultured cells yielded isolated CD4+ T cells after 10 days. Previously uninfected by SARS-CoV-2, the vaccine recipients also showed negative nucleocapsid antibodies. CDR1 and CDR2 from the germline V gene are MNHEY and SVGAGI. The V and J ends lost 3 bases and 10 bases, in that order; junction bases with no gene match: 7. There are 14 residues in the CDR3. Repertoires were generated with immunoSEQ multiplex PCR, while TCRdb's copy carries only in-frame clones and drops some. The sample contains some 68,000 clones, under 75% of which appear only once.

The clonotype originates from a human donor who received a COVID-19 vaccine. This sample comprised CD4+ T cells from PBMCs cultured with HCoV-OC43 spike peptides, obtained before COVID-19 vaccination. Documented subset: HCoV-OC43 spike overlapping peptide pool stimulation. This rearrangement joins TRBV6-5 to TRBJ1-4; 8 bases map to TRBD1. CDR3 in amino acids: CASSYGGGQGKLFF. The CDR3 DNA follows: TGTGCCAGCAGTTATGGAGGAGGACAGGGAAAACTGTTTTTT.